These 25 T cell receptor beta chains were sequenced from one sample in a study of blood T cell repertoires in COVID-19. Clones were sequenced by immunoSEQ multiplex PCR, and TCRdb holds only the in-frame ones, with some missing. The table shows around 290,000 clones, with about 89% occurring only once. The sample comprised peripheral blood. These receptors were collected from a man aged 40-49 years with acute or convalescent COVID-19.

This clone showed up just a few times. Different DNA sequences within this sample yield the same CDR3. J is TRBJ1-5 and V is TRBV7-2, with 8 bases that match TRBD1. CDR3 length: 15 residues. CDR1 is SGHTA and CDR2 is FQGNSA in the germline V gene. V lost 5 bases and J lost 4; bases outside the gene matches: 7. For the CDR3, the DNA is TGTGCCAGCAGCCCCGGGACAGGTATTAATCAGCCCCAGCATTTT. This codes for CASSPGTGINQPQHF. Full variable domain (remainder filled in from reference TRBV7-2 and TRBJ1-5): GAGVSQSPSNKVTEKGKDVELRCDPISGHTALYWYRQSLGQGLEFLIYFQGNSAPDKSGLPSDRFSAERTGGSVSTLTIQRTQQEDSAVYLCASSPGTGINQPQHFGDGTRLSIL.

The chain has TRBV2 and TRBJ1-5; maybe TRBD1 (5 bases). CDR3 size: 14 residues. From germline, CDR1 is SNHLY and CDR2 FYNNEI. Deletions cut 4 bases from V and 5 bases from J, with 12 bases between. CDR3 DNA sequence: TGTGCCAGCAGTGGACAGTCCGAGCATCAGCCCCAGCATTTT. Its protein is CASSGQSEHQPQHF.

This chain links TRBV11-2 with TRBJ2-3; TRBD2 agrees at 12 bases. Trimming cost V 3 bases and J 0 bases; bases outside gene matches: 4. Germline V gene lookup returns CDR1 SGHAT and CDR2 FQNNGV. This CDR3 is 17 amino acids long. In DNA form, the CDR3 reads TGTGCCAGCAGCTTTAGAGGACTAGCGGGGAGCACAGATACGCAGTATTTT. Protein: CASSFRGLAGSTDTQYF.

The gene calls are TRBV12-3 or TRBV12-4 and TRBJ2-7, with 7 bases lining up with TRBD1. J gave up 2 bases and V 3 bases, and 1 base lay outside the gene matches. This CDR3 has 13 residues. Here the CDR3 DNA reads TGTGCCAGCAGTTTCGGGACAGCCTACGAGCAGTACTTC. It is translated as CASSFGTAYEQYF.

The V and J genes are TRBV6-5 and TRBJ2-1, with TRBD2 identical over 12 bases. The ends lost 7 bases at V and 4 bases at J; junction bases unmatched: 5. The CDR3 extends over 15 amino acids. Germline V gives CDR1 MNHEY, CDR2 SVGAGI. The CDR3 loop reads CASTPSGGGYNEQFF. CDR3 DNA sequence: TGTGCCAGCACCCCTAGCGGGGGGGGTTACAATGAGCAGTTCTTC.

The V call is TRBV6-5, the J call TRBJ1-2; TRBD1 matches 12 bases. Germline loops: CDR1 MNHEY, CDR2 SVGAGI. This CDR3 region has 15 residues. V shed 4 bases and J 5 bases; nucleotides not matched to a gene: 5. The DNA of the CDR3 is TGTGCCAGCAGTTCCCGGGACAGGGGGCAGTATGGCTACACCTTC. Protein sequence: CASSSRDRGQYGYTF.

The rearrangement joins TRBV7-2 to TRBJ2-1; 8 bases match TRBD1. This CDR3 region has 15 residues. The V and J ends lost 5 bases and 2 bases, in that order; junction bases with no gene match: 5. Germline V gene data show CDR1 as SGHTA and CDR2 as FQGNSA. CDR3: CASSATGDAYNEQFF. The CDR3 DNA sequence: TGTGCCAGCAGCGCGACAGGGGACGCCTACAATGAGCAGTTCTTC.

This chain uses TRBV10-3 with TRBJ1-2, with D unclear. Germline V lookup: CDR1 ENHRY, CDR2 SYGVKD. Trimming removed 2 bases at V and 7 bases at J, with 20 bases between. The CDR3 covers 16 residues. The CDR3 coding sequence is TGTGCCATCAGTGAGGCTGGGAGGGCCCACTCCTCTGGCTACACCTTC. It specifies CAISEAGRAHSSGYTF.

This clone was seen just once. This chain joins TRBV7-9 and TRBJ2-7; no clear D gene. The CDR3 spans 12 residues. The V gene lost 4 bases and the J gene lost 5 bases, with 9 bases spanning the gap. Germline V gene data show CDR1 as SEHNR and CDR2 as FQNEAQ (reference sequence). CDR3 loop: CASSSFPHEQYF. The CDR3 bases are TGTGCCAGCAGCTCCTTCCCTCACGAGCAGTACTTC.

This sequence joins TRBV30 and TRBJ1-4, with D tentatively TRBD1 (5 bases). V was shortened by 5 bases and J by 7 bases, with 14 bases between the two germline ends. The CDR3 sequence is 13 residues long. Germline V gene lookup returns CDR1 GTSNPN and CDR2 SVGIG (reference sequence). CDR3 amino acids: CAWGRGMGEKLFF. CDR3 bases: TGTGCCTGGGGGAGGGGCATGGGTGAAAAACTGTTTTTT.

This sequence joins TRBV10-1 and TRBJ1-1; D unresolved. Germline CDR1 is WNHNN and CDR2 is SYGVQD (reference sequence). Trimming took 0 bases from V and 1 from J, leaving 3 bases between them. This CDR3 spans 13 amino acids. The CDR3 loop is CASSESKNTEAFF. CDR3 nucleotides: TGCGCCAGCAGTGAGTCCAAGAACACTGAAGCTTTCTTT.

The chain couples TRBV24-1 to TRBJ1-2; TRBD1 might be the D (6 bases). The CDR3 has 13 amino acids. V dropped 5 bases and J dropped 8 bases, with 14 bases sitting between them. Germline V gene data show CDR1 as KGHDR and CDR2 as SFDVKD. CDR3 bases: TGTGCCACCAGTGGTCTGGACAGCCACGGCTACACCTTC. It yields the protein CATSGLDSHGYTF.

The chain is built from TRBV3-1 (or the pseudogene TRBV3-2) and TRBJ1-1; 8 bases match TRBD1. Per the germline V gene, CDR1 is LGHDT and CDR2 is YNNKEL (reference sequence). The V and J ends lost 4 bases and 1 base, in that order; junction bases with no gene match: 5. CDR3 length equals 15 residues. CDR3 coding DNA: TGTGCCAGCAGCCTGTGGACAGGGCCGAACACTGAAGCTTTCTTT. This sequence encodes CASSLWTGPNTEAFF.

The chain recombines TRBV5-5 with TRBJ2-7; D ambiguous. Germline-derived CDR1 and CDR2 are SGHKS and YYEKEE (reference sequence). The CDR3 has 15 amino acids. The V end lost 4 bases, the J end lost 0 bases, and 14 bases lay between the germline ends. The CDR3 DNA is TGTGCCAGCAGCCCGTCCGCGGCCAGCTCCTACGAGCAGTACTTC. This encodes CASSPSAASSYEQYF.

The CDR3: CASRGPNTGELFF. The CDR3 bases are TGCGCCAGCAGGGGGCCGAACACCGGGGAGCTGTTTTTT. The J gene is TRBJ2-2, the V gene TRBV5-1, with D tentatively TRBD1 (5 bases). From germline, CDR1 is SGHRS and CDR2 YFSETQ. Deletions cut 5 bases from V and 0 bases from J, with 5 bases between. The CDR3 contains 13 residues.

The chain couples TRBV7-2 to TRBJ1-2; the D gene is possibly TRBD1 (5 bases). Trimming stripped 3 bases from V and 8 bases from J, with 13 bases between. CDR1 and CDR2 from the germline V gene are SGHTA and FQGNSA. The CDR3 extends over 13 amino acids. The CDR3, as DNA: TGTGCCAGCAGCTTTGGGGCCCGTTCCGGCTACACCTTC. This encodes CASSFGARSGYTF.

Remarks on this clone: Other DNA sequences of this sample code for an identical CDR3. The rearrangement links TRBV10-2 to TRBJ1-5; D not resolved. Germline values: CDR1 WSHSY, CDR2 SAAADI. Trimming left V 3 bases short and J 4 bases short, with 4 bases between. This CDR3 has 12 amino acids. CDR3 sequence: CASSDPNQPQHF. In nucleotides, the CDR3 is TGCGCCAGCAGTGACCCGAATCAGCCCCAGCATTTT.

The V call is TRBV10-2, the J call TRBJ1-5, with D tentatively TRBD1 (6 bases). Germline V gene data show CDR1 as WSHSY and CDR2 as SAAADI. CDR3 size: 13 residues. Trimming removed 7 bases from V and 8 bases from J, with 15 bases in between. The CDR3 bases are TGCGCCAGCACCCGGGGGGAGGGGGAGCCCCAGCATTTT. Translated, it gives CASTRGEGEPQHF.

In DNA, the CDR3 is TGTGCCAGCAGCTTAGGGGACAGGGGAACTAATGAAAAACTGTTTTTT. This codes for CASSLGDRGTNEKLFF. The chain recombines TRBV7-9 with TRBJ1-4; 10 bases are a match to TRBD1. The CDR3 length is 16 residues. Germline lookup yields CDR1 SEHNR and CDR2 FQNEAQ (reference sequence). Germline trimming cut 1 base from V and 1 base from J; bases unmatched to any gene: 0.

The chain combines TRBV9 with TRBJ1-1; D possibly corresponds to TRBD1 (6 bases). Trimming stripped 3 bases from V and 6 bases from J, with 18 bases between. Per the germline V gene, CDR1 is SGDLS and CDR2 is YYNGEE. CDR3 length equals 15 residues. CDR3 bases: TGTGCCAGCAGCGCTTCAGGGGTGGTGAAGGCTGAAGCTTTCTTT. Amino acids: CASSASGVVKAEAFF.

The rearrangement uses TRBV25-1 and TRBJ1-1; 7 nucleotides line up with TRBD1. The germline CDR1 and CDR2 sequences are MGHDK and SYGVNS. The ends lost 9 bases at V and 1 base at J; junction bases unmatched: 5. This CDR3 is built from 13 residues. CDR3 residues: CASSRGANTEAFF. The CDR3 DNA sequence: TGTGCCAGTTCCAGGGGGGCGAACACTGAAGCTTTCTTT.

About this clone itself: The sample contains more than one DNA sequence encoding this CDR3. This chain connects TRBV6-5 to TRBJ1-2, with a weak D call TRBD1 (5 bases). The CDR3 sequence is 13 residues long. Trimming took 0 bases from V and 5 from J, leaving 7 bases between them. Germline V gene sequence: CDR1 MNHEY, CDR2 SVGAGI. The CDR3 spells CASSYSAGYGYTF. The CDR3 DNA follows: TGTGCCAGCAGTTACTCGGCAGGGTATGGCTACACCTTC.

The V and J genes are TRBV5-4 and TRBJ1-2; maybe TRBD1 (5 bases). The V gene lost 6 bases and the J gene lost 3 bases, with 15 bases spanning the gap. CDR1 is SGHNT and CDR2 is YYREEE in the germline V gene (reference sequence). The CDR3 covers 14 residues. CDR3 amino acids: CASMPGPEYYGYTF. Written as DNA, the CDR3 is TGTGCCAGCATGCCAGGGCCGGAATACTATGGCTACACCTTC.

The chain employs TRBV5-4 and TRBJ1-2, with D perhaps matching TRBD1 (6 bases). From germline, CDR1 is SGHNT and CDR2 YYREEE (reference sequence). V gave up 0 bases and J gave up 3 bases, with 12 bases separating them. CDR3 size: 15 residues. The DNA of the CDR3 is TGTGCCAGCAGCTTGGGACAGGCGGGCGACTATGGCTACACCTTC. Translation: CASSLGQAGDYGYTF.

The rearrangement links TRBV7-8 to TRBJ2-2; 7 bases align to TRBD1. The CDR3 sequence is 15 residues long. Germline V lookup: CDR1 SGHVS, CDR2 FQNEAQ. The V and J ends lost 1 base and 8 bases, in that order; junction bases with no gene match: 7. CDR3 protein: CASSLEGALSGELFF. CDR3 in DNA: TGTGCCAGCAGCTTAGAGGGGGCGCTATCAGGGGAGCTGTTTTTT.